This T cell receptor (beta chain) was obtained from a study of blood T cell repertoires in COVID-19. Study at large: There were acute and convalescent COVID-19 samples, and they came from the United States, Italy and Spain. Sample material is recorded as cDNA or gDNA derived from T cells, B-cell-depleted T cells, or PBMCs.

In the study's own analysis: Quantification of nucleated cells was approximated via reference gene primer amplification. Assay used: immunoSEQ multiplex PCR; TCRdb lists only in-frame clones, some missing. V, J and clone size are taken as reported in that table, and D and trimming were inferred from the DNA itself. This repertoire shows 150,000 to 200,000 clones, 65% to 90% found once; its top ten account for roughly 8%. V shed 5 bases, J shed 1 base, and the junction held 1 base outside the gene matches. The CDR3 covers 13 residues. CDR1 is SGHRS, CDR2 YFSETQ, per germline. This clonotype originated in a man in his 60s with acute or convalescent COVID-19. Sequencing was done on a sample of peripheral blood. This chain joins TRBV5-1 and TRBJ1-1; 8 bases align to TRBD1. The CDR3 nucleotides are TGCGCCAGCAGGGGGACAGGGAACACTGAAGCTTTCTTT. As protein: CASRGTGNTEAFF.